This passage covers 4 T cell receptor beta chains from one sample sequenced in a study of untreated major depressive disorder. Here immunoSEQ multiplex PCR was the method, and the copy in TCRdb shows in-frame clones only, minus some. The table shows 10,000 to 15,000 clones, with over 90% occurring only once. These receptors have no known antigen. Study conclusions and caveats: CD4+ T cells from depressed patients used TRBV05-01 (Vbeta 5.1) more often than controls.

Sequencing was performed on CD4+ T cells from PBMCs. The receptor source for this set is a man aged 30 to 39 with major depressive disorder.

This rearrangement joins TRBV5-3 to TRBJ1-5; D might be TRBD1 (6 bases). TRBV5-3 is noted as an ORF with a role that remains uncertain. V shed 5 bases and J shed 2 bases, with 17 bases lying between them. The CDR3 covers 16 residues. CDR3 DNA: TGTGCCAGAAGGGATGAGGGGGGCACGGGCAATCAGCCCCAGCATTTT. It yields the protein CARRDEGGTGNQPQHF.

The chain links TRBV5-6 to TRBJ1-1, with D unclear. Germline V lookup: CDR1 SGHDT, CDR2 YYEEEE. The CDR3 is made up of 17 amino acids. Trimming pared 4 bases from V and 1 base from J, leaving 20 bases between. CDR3 DNA: TGTGCCAGCAGCCCCCCGCCAGTTTTAACCGGGAACACTGAAGCTTTCTTT. Translated: CASSPPPVLTGNTEAFF. The complete variable domain, with remaining parts taken from reference TRBV5-6 and TRBJ1-1, reads DAGVTQSPTHLIKTRGQQVTLRCSPKSGHDTVSWYQQALGQGPQFIFQYYEEEERQRGNFPDRFSGHQFPNYSSELNVNALLLGDSALYLCASSPPPVLTGNTEAFFGQGTRLTVV.

J is TRBJ1-3 and V is TRBV5-6; maybe TRBD1 (6 bases). The CDR3 runs 15 residues. V lost 4 bases, J lost 4 bases, and 15 bases lay in between. Germline assignment: CDR1 SGHDT and CDR2 YYEEEE. CDR3 coding DNA: TGTGCCAGCAGCGAGACGGGGGGCAAGGGAAACACCATATATTTT. Protein: CASSETGGKGNTIYF.

The V call is TRBV5-1, the J call TRBJ2-1; the D call may be TRBD1 or TRBD2 (7 bases each). The CDR3 consists of 13 residues. V lost 4 bases, J lost 7 bases, and 12 bases lay in between. Germline CDR1 and CDR2: SGHRS and YFSETQ. The CDR3 sequence: CASSIQGGNEQFF. CDR3 nucleotides: TGCGCCAGCAGCATCCAGGGGGGGAATGAGCAGTTCTTC.